The 28 T cell receptor beta chains below all came from one sample that was sequenced in a study of T cells after yellow fever vaccination. TCRdb redid the calling of the 5' RACE reads with MiXCR, one entry per CDR3 protein. In the table there are roughly 330,000 distinct CDR3 sequences, 6.8% of which are singletons. The input for sequencing was PBMCs, taken approximately 47 days after the first yellow fever vaccination. These receptors were taken from a young man who received the YFV17D yellow fever vaccine.

This clonotype was seen at least ten times. The chain links TRBV5-1 to TRBJ2-3; 8 bases are a match to TRBD2. V lost 4 bases and J lost 6; bases outside the gene matches: 10. The CDR3 is 15 amino acids. Germline CDR1 is SGHRS and CDR2 is YFSETQ. CDR3 sequence: CASSPNGGGSDTQYF. DNA for the CDR3: TGCGCCAGCAGCCCCAACGGGGGGGGGAGTGATACGCAGTATTTT.

The CDR3 sequence is CASSVRLAEYNEQFF. CDR3 nucleotides: TGTGCCAGCAGCGTGAGACTAGCGGAGTACAATGAGCAGTTCTTC. The chain employs TRBV9 and TRBJ2-1, with 9 bases fitting TRBD2. The V and J ends lost 2 bases and 4 bases, in that order; junction bases with no gene match: 4. The germline gives CDR1 SGDLS, CDR2 YYNGEE. The CDR3 is 15 amino acids.

In its sample, this clonotype was seen a few times. The chain carries TRBV5-4 and TRBJ2-1; 10 bases are a match to TRBD1. The CDR3 contains 15 residues. The V and J ends lost 4 bases and 4 bases, in that order; junction bases with no gene match: 5. CDR1 and CDR2 from the germline V gene are SGHNT and YYREEE (reference sequence). The CDR3 sequence is CASSPGGQGYNEQFF. In DNA form, the CDR3 reads TGTGCCAGCAGCCCAGGGGGACAGGGGTACAATGAGCAGTTCTTC.

This clonotype occurred many times. This rearrangement joins TRBV6-2 or TRBV6-3 to TRBJ2-7; D is uncertain. The germline CDR1 and CDR2 sequences are MNHEY and SVGEGT. Between the trimmed V and J ends, which lost 4 bases and 2 bases, there was a span of 9 bases. The CDR3 is 13 amino acids. The CDR3 is CASSWQVAYEQYV. In nucleotides, the CDR3 is TGTGCCAGCAGTTGGCAGGTAGCCTACGAGCAGTACGTC.

This clonotype was detected ten times or more. V usage is TRBV20-1 and J usage is TRBJ1-6; the D is unclear. Between the trimmed V and J ends, which lost 3 bases and 0 bases, there was a span of 15 bases. There are 17 residues in the CDR3. The germline CDR1 and CDR2 sequences are DFQATT and SNEGSKA (reference sequence). CDR3 protein: CSASRAGSSSYNSPLHF. The CDR3 nucleotides are TGCAGTGCTAGCCGGGCAGGTTCGAGCTCCTATAATTCACCCCTCCACTTT.

This clonotype has ten or more counts. The V and J genes are TRBV24-1 and TRBJ2-5, with 14 bases lining up with TRBD2. The CDR3 loop spans 16 amino acids. CDR1 and CDR2 from the germline V gene are KGHDR and SFDVKD. The junction had 4 bases not matched to a gene; V was cut back by 3 bases and J by 5 bases. The CDR3 loop reads CATSDPGTSGGETQYF. The DNA of the CDR3 is TGTGCCACCAGTGATCCCGGGACTAGCGGGGGTGAGACCCAGTACTTC.

The chain couples TRBV5-1 to TRBJ2-1, with D perhaps TRBD1 (5 bases). Germline lookup yields CDR1 SGHRS and CDR2 YFSETQ. V gave up 2 bases and J gave up 7 bases, with 16 bases separating them. The CDR3 is 15 amino acids. DNA of the CDR3: TGCGCCAGCAGCTTTCGGTGGGGCATAGGGAATGAGCAGTTCTTC. Its protein is CASSFRWGIGNEQFF.

This chain uses TRBV7-6 with TRBJ1-2; 8 bases agree with TRBD1. CDR1 and CDR2 from the germline V gene are SGHVS and FNYEAQ. This CDR3 comprises 14 residues. Trimming removed 5 bases from V and 7 bases from J; junction bases left unmatched: 9. The CDR3 sequence is CASSPQPGGPGYTF. CDR3 nucleotide sequence: TGTGCCAGCAGCCCCCAACCAGGGGGCCCTGGCTACACCTTC.

This clonotype was counted between two and nine times. This chain joins TRBV20-1 and TRBJ2-3, with D uncertain. The V end lost 6 bases, the J end lost 9 bases, and 16 bases lay between the germline ends. The CDR3 length is 12 residues. CDR1 and CDR2 from the germline V gene are DFQATT and SNEGSKA (reference sequence). The CDR3 region is CSARSRQQTQYF. Here the CDR3 DNA reads TGCAGTGCCCGAAGCAGGCAGCAGACGCAGTATTTT.

V and J are TRBV7-3 and TRBJ2-1; 9 positions match TRBD2. Trimming at V came to 4 bases and at J to 9 bases, leaving 13 bases not matched to a gene. There are 16 residues in the CDR3. CDR1 and CDR2 (germline): SGHTA, FQGTGA. This chain's CDR3 is CASSSLGGLARSEQFF. The CDR3 bases are TGTGCCAGCAGCTCCCTCGGGGGACTAGCAAGGTCTGAGCAGTTCTTC.

V usage is TRBV11-2 and J usage is TRBJ2-1; 10 bases are shared with TRBD2. The V gene's germline CDR1 is SGHAT and CDR2 FQNNGV. The J segment lost 7 bases and the V segment lost 8 bases, leaving 11 bases of the junction unmatched. The CDR3 extends over 15 amino acids. CDR3 loop: CASSETSGTSNEQFF. The CDR3 bases are TGTGCCAGCTCTGAAACTAGCGGGACTTCGAATGAGCAGTTCTTC. The full variable domain, with the rest looked up from reference TRBV11-2 and TRBJ2-1, is EAGVAQSPRYKIIEKRQSVAFWCNPISGHATLYWYQQILGQGPKLLIQFQNNGVVDDSQLPKDRFSAERLKGVDSTLKIQPAKLEDSAVYLCASSETSGTSNEQFFGPGTRLTVL.

Notes on this clonotype: Since a much larger clone is just one base distant, this may be a read error. This sequence joins TRBV21-1 and TRBJ2-7; the table names TRBD1, a call not compared with the DNA. TRBV21-1 is an annotated pseudogene. The CDR3 contains 15 residues. The CDR3: CASSRGSRAYYEQYF. For the CDR3, the DNA is TGTGCCAGCAGCAGAGGTTCCAGGGCTTACTACGAGCAGTACTTC.

This clonotype has at least ten counts. The V and J genes are TRBV12-3 or TRBV12-4 and TRBJ2-2; 10 nucleotides agree with TRBD1. V dropped 6 bases and J dropped 4; count of bases not matched to a gene: 5. This CDR3 contains 15 residues. This CDR3 is CASRRQGAGTGELFF. The CDR3 region has the DNA TGTGCCAGCAGACGACAGGGGGCCGGCACCGGGGAGCTGTTTTTT.

This clonotype was recorded a few times. The chain employs TRBV5-1 and TRBJ2-3, with 9 nucleotides matching TRBD2. V shed 3 bases and J 3 bases; nucleotides not matched to a gene: 5. This CDR3 has 15 residues. Germline CDR1 and CDR2: SGHRS and YFSETQ. CDR3 protein: CASSYLTSGTDTQYF. DNA of the CDR3: TGCGCCAGCAGCTACTTGACTAGCGGTACAGATACGCAGTATTTT.

This rearrangement joins TRBV11-2 to TRBJ2-5; TRBD1 is a possible D gene (5 bases). Germline CDR1 and CDR2: SGHAT and FQNNGV. Between the trimmed V and J ends, which lost 4 bases and 3 bases, there was a span of 9 bases. The CDR3 is 13 residues long. CDR3 coding DNA: TGTGCCAGCAGCTCCGTAGGGGAAGAGACCCAGTACTTC. Translation: CASSSVGEETQYF.

The J gene is TRBJ2-1, the V gene TRBV11-2, with 9 bases matching TRBD1. From germline, CDR1 is SGHAT and CDR2 FQNNGV. J lost 0 bases, V lost 1 base, and 7 bases had no gene match. This CDR3 contains 18 residues. The CDR3 here is CASSLVWGQGSSYNEQFF. The CDR3 DNA follows: TGTGCCAGCAGCTTAGTGTGGGGACAGGGCAGCTCCTACAATGAGCAGTTCTTC.

This clonotype is a singleton in its sample. Since a much larger clone is just one base distant, this may be a read error. The rearrangement joins TRBV20-1 to TRBJ2-1; D not certain. In germline, CDR1 is DFQATT, CDR2 SNEGSKA (reference sequence). This CDR3 has 15 amino acids. CDR3 nucleotide sequence: TGCTGTGCTAGAGATGATCTTAGCTCCTACAATGAGCAGTTCTTC. This encodes CCARDDLSSYNEQFF.

This clonotype was observed many times. This chain connects TRBV3-1 to TRBJ2-5; 8 bases are shared with TRBD2. This CDR3 spans 15 amino acids. V trimming: 2 bases; J trimming: 3 bases; junction bases outside the gene matches: 5. The germline CDR1 and CDR2 sequences are LGHDT and YNNKEL (reference sequence). The CDR3 DNA sequence: TGTGCCAGCAGCCAAATCAGCGGGGGCGAAGAGACCCAGTACTTC. Amino acids: CASSQISGGEETQYF.

This clonotype appeared a few times. The chain combines TRBV10-3 with TRBJ2-2; possibly TRBD1 for D (5 bases). CDR1 ENHRY and CDR2 SYGVKD come from the germline V gene. V was clipped by 7 bases and J by 2 bases, with 8 bases between them. CDR3 length: 13 amino acids. CDR3 bases: TGTGCCATCACTAGGGGCAACACCGGGGAGCTGTTTTTT. This translates into CAITRGNTGELFF.

This clonotype was counted a few times. CDR3: CSASDQGREKLFF. CDR3 DNA: TGCAGTGCTAGTGATCAGGGGAGGGAAAAACTGTTTTTT. The chain couples TRBV20-1 to TRBJ1-4; D may be TRBD1 (6 bases). Germline V gene data show CDR1 as DFQATT and CDR2 as SNEGSKA (reference sequence). This CDR3 is built from 13 residues. V was shortened by 3 bases and J by 8 bases, with 13 bases between the two germline ends.

This clonotype was observed a handful of times. The chain is built from TRBV5-1 and TRBJ2-5, with 8 bases aligning to TRBD2. In germline, CDR1 is SGHRS, CDR2 YFSETQ. Unmatched junction bases numbered 15, after V lost 4 bases and J lost 4 bases. This CDR3 has 17 residues. The CDR3 bases are TGCGCCAGCAGCCTGGGACTAGGGGGGTCGGAAGGAGAGACCCAGTACTTC. Amino acids: CASSLGLGGSEGETQYF.

The chain couples TRBV6-1 to TRBJ2-5, with 11 bases lining up with TRBD2. Looked up from germline, CDR1 is MNHNS and CDR2 is SASEGT. The CDR3 has 15 residues. The ends lost 8 bases at V and 4 bases at J; junction bases unmatched: 9. The CDR3 loop is CASEVGLAGGETQYF. CDR3 DNA: TGTGCCAGCGAGGTTGGGCTAGCGGGGGGAGAGACCCAGTACTTC.

The V call is TRBV28, the J call TRBJ1-5; 11 bases fit TRBD1. The germline V gene encodes CDR1 MDHEN and CDR2 SYDVKM. The length of the CDR3 is 18 residues. The J segment lost 6 bases and the V segment lost 5 bases, leaving 15 bases of the junction unmatched. The CDR3 here is CASSPDPGQGVVSQPQHF. The CDR3 nucleotides read TGTGCCAGCAGTCCAGATCCGGGACAGGGGGTAGTTAGTCAGCCCCAGCATTTT. Full variable domain (outside the CDR3, taken from reference TRBV28 and TRBJ1-5): DVKVTQSSRYLVKRTGEKVFLECVQDMDHENMFWYRQDPGLGLRLIYFSYDVKMKEKGDIPEGYSVSREKKERFSLILESASTNQTSMYLCASSPDPGQGVVSQPQHFGDGTRLSIL.

This clonotype has a handful of counts. The chain links TRBV4-1 to TRBJ2-1; D is perhaps TRBD1 or TRBD2 (5 bases each). The ends were cut back, 3 bases at V and 7 bases at J, with 16 bases in the middle. The CDR3 extends over 15 amino acids. Germline CDR1 is MGHRA and CDR2 is YSYEKL. The CDR3 sequence: CASSQRGAPLNEQFF. CDR3 nucleotides: TGCGCCAGCAGCCAGCGAGGGGCCCCCCTTAATGAGCAGTTCTTC.

This clonotype occurred a few times. The chain links TRBV6-5 to TRBJ2-3, with 9 bases that match TRBD2. The germline V gene has CDR1 MNHEY and CDR2 SVGAGI. The V segment lost 2 bases and the J segment 5 bases; nucleotides outside the gene matches: 5. CDR3 length equals 15 residues. The CDR3 is CASSYVAGEGDTQYF. The CDR3, as DNA: TGTGCCAGCAGTTACGTAGCGGGGGAGGGAGATACGCAGTATTTT.

The chain uses TRBV6-1 and TRBJ1-5, with 7 bases fitting TRBD1. V lost 5 bases, J lost 1 base, and 11 bases stayed unmatched. CDR3 length equals 17 residues. CDR1 MNHNS and CDR2 SASEGT come from the germline V gene. CDR3 region: CASSRTGTATSNQPQHF. CDR3 nucleotide sequence: TGTGCCAGCAGTCGAACCGGGACAGCCACCAGCAATCAGCCCCAGCATTTT.

The CDR3 DNA is TGTGCCAGCAGTTACTCGGACAGGGGGTCCGGAAACATTCAGTACTTC. Translation gives CASSYSDRGSGNIQYF. This chain links TRBV6-5 with TRBJ2-4; 10 bases match TRBD1. The V segment lost 0 bases and the J segment 6 bases; nucleotides outside the gene matches: 5. CDR1 is MNHEY and CDR2 is SVGAGI in the germline V gene. The CDR3 contains 16 residues.

CDR3 amino acids: CSASVSGNTIYF. The CDR3 nucleotides read TGCAGCGCCAGCGTTTCTGGAAACACCATATATTTT. The rearrangement uses TRBV29-1 and TRBJ1-3; D is uncertain. The germline CDR1 and CDR2 sequences are SQVTM and ANQGSEA. The CDR3 totals 12 residues. V dropped 7 bases and J dropped 1 base, with 8 bases sitting between them. The full variable domain, its missing parts supplied by reference TRBV29-1 and TRBJ1-3, is SAVISQKPSRDICQRGTSLTIQCQVDSQVTMMFWYRQQPGQSLTLIATANQGSEATYESGFVIDKFPISRPNLTFSTLTVSNMSPEDSSIYLCSASVSGNTIYFGEGSWLTVV.